This TCR beta chain derives from a study of Ad26.COV2.S vaccination and SARS-CoV-2 variants. Background on the study: Intramuscular Ad26.COV2.S doses were given once or twice, 56 days apart.

Described treatment: roughly 18 received Ad26.COV2.S at low or high dose, single or two shots; several received placebo; per-sample allocation not given. The study sampled participants on day 63 after the first vaccine or placebo injection. The table came from immunoSEQ multiplex PCR; TCRdb's copy has only in-frame clones and leaves some out. The sample holds around 300,000 clones; about nine tenths are singletons and the top ten take 4.5% to 7%. For this clone: Antigen specificity is unknown.

Regarding the study as a whole: Placebo recipients showed lower spike-specific TCR breadth than vaccinees.

V lost 5 bases and J 8 bases, leaving 10 bases between the germline ends. In germline, CDR1 is LGHDT, CDR2 YNNKEL (reference sequence). This CDR3 comprises 12 residues. The rearrangement uses TRBV3-1 (or the pseudogene TRBV3-2) and TRBJ1-5; D remains unclear. The sequence came from a person between 18 and 60 years old who received the Ad26.COV2.S COVID-19 vaccine or a placebo. The sequencing used peripheral blood, collected in a trial of Ad26.COV2.S vaccine versus placebo. The chain's CDR3 is CASSKLGKPQHF. In DNA, the CDR3 is TGTGCCAGCAGCAAACTAGGAAAGCCCCAGCATTTT.